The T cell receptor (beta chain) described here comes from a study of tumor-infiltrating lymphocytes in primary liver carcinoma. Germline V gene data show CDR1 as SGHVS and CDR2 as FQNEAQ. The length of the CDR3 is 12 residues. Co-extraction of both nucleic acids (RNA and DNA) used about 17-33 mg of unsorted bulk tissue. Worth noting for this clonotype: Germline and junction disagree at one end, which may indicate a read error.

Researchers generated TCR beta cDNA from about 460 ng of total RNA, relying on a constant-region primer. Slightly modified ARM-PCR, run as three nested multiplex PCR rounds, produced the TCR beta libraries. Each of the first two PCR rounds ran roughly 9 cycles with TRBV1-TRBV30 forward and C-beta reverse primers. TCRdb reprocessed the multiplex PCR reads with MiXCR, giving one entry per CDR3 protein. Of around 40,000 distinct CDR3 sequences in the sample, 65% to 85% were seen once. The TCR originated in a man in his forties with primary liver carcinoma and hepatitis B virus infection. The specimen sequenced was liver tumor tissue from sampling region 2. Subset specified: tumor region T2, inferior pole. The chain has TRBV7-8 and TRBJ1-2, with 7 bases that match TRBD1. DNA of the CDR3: TGTGTCAGCAGCGGGACAGTATATGGCTACACCTTC. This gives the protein CVSSGTVYGYTF.